This T cell receptor (beta chain) was observed in a study of monozygotic twins with inflammatory bowel disease. The study, taken as a whole, reports: Whereas healthy co-twins had higher TCRbeta diversity (inverse Simpson), IBD patients had lower diversity.

TCRdb reprocessed the 5' RACE reads, keeping one entry per CDR3 protein, no DNA. Here the sample table reports 350,000 to 500,000 distinct CDR3 sequences. A remark on this clonotype: As yet, its antigen is unknown.

The CDR3 length is 14 residues. Per germline, CDR1 MNHNS and CDR2 SASEGT. This receptor was taken from a human donor with ulcerative colitis or Crohn's disease, or a healthy co-twin of an affected twin (not recorded which). Sample: blood. This chain uses TRBV6-1 with TRBJ1-1. The CDR3 is CATKGEAKNTEAFF.